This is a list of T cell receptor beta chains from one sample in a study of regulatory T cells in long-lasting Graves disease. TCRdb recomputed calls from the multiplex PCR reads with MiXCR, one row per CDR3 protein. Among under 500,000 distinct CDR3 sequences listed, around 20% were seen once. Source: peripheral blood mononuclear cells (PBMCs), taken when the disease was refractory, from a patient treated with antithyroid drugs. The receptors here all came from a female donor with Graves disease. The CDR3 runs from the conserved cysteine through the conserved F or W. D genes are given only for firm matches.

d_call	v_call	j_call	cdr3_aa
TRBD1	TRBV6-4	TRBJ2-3	CASRTDRAPDTQYF
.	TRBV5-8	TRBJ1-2	CASSLAGRAIDGYTF
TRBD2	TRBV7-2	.	CASSRRVGGPYEQFF
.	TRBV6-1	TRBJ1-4	CASSGVTRNEKLFF
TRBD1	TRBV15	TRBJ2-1	CATSRGQGANEQFF
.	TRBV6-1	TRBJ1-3	CASSQLGPRGGNTIYF
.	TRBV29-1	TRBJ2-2	CSVVKQSSTGELFF
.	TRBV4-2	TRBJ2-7	CASSQGLGRSYEQYF
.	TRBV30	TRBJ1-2	CATLPPEFYGYTF
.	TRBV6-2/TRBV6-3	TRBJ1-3	CASSSALHTSGNTIYF
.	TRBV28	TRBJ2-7	CASSFTGNTYEQYF
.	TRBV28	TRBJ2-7	CASSPLGQASYEQYF
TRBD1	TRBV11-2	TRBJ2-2	CASSRRGTGTGELFF
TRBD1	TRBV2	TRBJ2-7	CASSRGQDTYEQYF
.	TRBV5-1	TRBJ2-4	CASSLAEDFGDNIQYF
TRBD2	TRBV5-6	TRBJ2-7	CASSLELAGARYEQYF
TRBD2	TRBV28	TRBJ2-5	CASSLSLAGVKTQYF
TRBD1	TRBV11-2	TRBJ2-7	CASSFGQGLSYEQYF
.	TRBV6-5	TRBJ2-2	CASSLQPDLGTGELFF
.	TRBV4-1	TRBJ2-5	CASSQVPIVETQYF
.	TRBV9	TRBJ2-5	CASSVEHWGETQYF
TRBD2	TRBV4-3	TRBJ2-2	CASSQDTSGRGTGELFF
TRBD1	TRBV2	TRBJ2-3	CASVSGTGVLGTDTQYF
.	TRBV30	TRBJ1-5	CAWSVGGFGQPQHF
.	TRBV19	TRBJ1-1	CASSILRGSEAFF
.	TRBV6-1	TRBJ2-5	CASSTEGWSQETQYF
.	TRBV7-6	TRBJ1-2	CASSFFARVMGYTF
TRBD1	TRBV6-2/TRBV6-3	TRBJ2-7	CASKGQAGSYEQYF
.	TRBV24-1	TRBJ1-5	CAATLGASQPQHF
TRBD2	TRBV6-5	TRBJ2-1	CASSYTKLAGPSYNEQFF
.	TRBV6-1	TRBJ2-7	CASSPGMPPEQYF
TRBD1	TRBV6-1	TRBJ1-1	CASSADRANTEAFF
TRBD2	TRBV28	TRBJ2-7	CASSFRDGGGGQYF
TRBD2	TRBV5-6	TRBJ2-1	CASSRRTSGRGGNNEQFF
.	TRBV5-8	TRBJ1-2	CASSDAGQFYGYTF
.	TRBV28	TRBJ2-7	CASSKNGRTYEQYF
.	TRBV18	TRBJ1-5	CASSPARLSNQPQHF
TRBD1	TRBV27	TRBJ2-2	CASSRAKTGTGANTGELFF
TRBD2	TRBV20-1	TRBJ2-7	CSARRVAGVWEQYF
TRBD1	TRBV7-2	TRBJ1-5	CASSGTGFADQPQHF
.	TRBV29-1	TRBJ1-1	CSVTQQGEAFF
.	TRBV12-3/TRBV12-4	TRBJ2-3	CASSLISGRGTQYF
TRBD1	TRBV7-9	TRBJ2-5	CASSIQAGQGRRETQYF
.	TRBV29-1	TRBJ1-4	CSGGGGGEKLFF
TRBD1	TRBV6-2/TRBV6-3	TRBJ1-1	CASSSDREREVTEAFF
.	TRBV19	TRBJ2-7	CASSSTLTGADEQYF
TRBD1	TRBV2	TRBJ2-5	CASTLKGRDRGKKVQETQYF
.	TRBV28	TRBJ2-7	CASRHRFQAYEQYF
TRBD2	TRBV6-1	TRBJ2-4	CASSQGLAGNIQYF
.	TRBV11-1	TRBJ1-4	CASSSDMDGAKLFF
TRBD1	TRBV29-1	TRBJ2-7	CSVELGQGNEQYF
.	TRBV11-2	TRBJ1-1	CASSYLQGNTEAFF
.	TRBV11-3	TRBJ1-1	CASSVQLNTEAFF
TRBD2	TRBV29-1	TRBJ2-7	CSVREREQYF
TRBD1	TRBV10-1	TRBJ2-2	CARFPFTDRVDTGELFF